These 9 T cell receptor beta chains came from one sample sequenced in a study of cytomegalovirus exposure and HLA in healthy donors (dated by TCRdb to about 2017). Receptor amplification or capture employed the immunoSEQ multiplex PCR assay. For the multiplex PCR, a mixture combining 60 forward primers for TCR Vbeta segments and 13 reverse primers for TCR Jbeta segments was used. As stored in TCRdb, this immuneACCESS dataset retains in-frame rearrangements with V and J assigned. A fraction of the clones does not appear; measured against another copy, unresolved V genes explain less than half of the discrepancy, and the remainder lacks a known reason. The sample yields some 200,000 clones; about 78% were counted once. Jointly, the top ten make up 2.9% of the sample. The sequencing input was PBMCs. These receptors were taken from a woman under 40 in good health and CMV-seronegative.

In its sample, this clone was seen once. The chain carries TRBV9 and TRBJ2-3, with D tentatively TRBD2 (5 bases). The CDR3 covers 13 residues. From germline, CDR1 is SGDLS and CDR2 YYNGEE. V was trimmed by 10 bases and J by 3 bases, leaving 15 bases between them. CDR3 sequence (DNA): TGTGCCCTCGGCCCGGGCGGGACAGATACGCAGTATTTT. This codes for CALGPGGTDTQYF.

The chain uses TRBV2 and TRBJ1-2; 7 bases fit TRBD1. CDR3 length: 16 residues. Trimming removed 6 bases from V and 4 bases from J; junction bases left unmatched: 14. Per the germline V gene, CDR1 is SNHLY and CDR2 is FYNNEI. DNA of the CDR3: TGTGCCAGCAGCGGACAGGTTATTAGACATGTCTATGGCTACACCTTC. The encoded protein is CASSGQVIRHVYGYTF.

The V call is TRBV15, the J call TRBJ1-3; no reliable D call. CDR3 length: 13 amino acids. The germline gives CDR1 LNHNV, CDR2 YYDKDF (reference sequence). Trimming cost V 8 bases and J 3 bases, with 11 bases left between them. This chain's CDR3 is CATATAYGNTIYF. The DNA for the CDR3 is TGTGCCACCGCCACTGCGTATGGAAACACCATATATTTT.

The chain uses TRBV7-2 and TRBJ2-6; D gene unclear. The germline V gene has CDR1 SGHTA and CDR2 FQGNSA. V dropped 2 bases and J dropped 2 bases, with 10 bases sitting between them. The CDR3 has 16 amino acids. The CDR3 nucleotides read TGTGCCAGCAGCTTAAACGGTTTGGCTGGGGCCAACGTCCTGACTTTC. Residues: CASSLNGLAGANVLTF.

The chain carries TRBV5-1 and TRBJ2-2, with 9 bases matching TRBD1. Germline V gene data show CDR1 as SGHRS and CDR2 as YFSETQ. This CDR3 comprises 16 residues. With V trimmed by 0 bases and J by 4 bases, 4 bases remained unmatched. CDR3 sequence (DNA): TGCGCCAGCAGCTTGGACAGGGGGCCGAGCACCGGGGAGCTGTTTTTT. Translating gives CASSLDRGPSTGELFF.

On this clone: A junction end diverges from the germline sequence, so it may reflect a read error. The chain is built from TRBV5-6 and TRBJ1-5; the D gene is possibly TRBD1 (6 bases). Germline V CDR1 and CDR2: SGHDT, YYEEEE. CDR3 length: 15 amino acids. The CDR3 loop is CASSYRDTLNRPQHF. CDR3 sequence (DNA): TGTGCCAGCAGCTATCGGGACACTCTGAATCGGCCCCAGCATTTT. The complete variable domain, with remaining parts taken from reference TRBV5-6 and TRBJ1-5, reads DAGVTQSPTHLIKTRGQQVTLRCSPKSGHDTVSWYQQALGQGPQFIFQYYEEEERQRGNFPDRFSGHQFPNYSSELNVNALLLGDSALYLCASSYRDTLNRPQHFGDGTRLSIL.

In its sample, this clone was seen a few times. At one end the junction does not follow the germline gene, possibly because of a read error. V usage is TRBV5-5 and J usage is TRBJ2-7; possibly TRBD1 for D (6 bases). Germline loops: CDR1 SGHKS, CDR2 YYEKEE (reference sequence). The CDR3 has 15 residues. This CDR3 is CASSLVPGQLTSSRF. DNA of the CDR3: TGTGCCAGCAGCTTGGTCCCGGGACAACTTACGAGCAGTAGATTC.

The J gene is TRBJ2-1, the V gene TRBV18, with 10 bases fitting TRBD2. J lost 6 bases, V lost 5 bases, and 7 bases had no gene match. This CDR3 spans 15 amino acids. Per the germline V gene, CDR1 is KGHSH and CDR2 is LQKENI. The CDR3 sequence: CASSKAQRGGNEQFF. As DNA, the CDR3 is TGTGCCAGCTCAAAGGCCCAGCGGGGGGGCAATGAGCAGTTCTTC.

V and J are TRBV9 and TRBJ2-7; D is unclear. V lost 2 bases and J lost 0, with 15 bases in between. This CDR3 comprises 16 residues. The germline V gene encodes CDR1 SGDLS and CDR2 YYNGEE. CDR3 in DNA: TGTGCCAGCAGCGTCTCTGGGTCGAGCGCCTCCTACGAGCAGTACTTC. Amino acid sequence: CASSVSGSSASYEQYF.